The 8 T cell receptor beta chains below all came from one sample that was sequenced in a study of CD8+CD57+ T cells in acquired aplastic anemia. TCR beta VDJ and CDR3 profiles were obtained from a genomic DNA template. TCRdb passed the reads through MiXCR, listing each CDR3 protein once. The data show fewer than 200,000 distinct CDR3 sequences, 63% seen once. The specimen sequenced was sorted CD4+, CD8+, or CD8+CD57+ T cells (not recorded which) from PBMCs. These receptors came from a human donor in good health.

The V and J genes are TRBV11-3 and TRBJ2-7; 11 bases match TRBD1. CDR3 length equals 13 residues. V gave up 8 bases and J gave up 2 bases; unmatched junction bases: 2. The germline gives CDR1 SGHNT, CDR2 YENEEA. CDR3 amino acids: CASGDRGTYEQYF. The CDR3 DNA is TGTGCCAGCGGGGACAGGGGGACCTACGAGCAGTACTTC.

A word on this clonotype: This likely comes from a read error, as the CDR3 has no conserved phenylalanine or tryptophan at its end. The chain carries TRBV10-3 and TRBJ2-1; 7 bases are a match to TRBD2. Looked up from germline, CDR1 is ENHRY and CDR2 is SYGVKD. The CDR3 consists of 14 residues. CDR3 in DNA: TGCGCCATCAGTGAGTCGGGGGGAGTCAATGAGCAGTTCCTC. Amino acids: CAISESGGVNEQFL.

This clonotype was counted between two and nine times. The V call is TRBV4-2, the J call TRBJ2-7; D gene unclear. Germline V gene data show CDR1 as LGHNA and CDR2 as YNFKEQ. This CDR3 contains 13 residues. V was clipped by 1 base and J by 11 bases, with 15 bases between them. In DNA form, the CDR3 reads TGTGCCAGCAGCCAAGGCCTAAAGGAACAAGAGTACTTC. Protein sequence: CASSQGLKEQEYF.

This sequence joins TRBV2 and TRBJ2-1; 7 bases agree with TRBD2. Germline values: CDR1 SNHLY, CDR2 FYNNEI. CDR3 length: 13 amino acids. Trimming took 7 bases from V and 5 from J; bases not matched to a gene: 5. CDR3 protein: CASTLGLHNEQFF. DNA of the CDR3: TGTGCCAGCACCTTGGGACTACACAATGAGCAGTTCTTC. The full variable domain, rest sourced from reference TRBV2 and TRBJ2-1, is EPEVTQTPSHQVTQMGQEVILRCVPISNHLYFYWYRQILGQKVEFLVSFYNNEISEKSEIFDDQFSVERPDGSNFTLKIRSTKLEDSAMYFCASTLGLHNEQFFGPGTRLTVL.

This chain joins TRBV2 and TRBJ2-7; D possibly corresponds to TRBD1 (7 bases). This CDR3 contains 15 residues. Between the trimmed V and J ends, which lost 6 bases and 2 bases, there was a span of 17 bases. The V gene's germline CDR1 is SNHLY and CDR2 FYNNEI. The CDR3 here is CASSPTGRGAYEQYF. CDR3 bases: TGTGCCAGCAGCCCGACGGGCAGGGGGGCCTACGAGCAGTACTTC.

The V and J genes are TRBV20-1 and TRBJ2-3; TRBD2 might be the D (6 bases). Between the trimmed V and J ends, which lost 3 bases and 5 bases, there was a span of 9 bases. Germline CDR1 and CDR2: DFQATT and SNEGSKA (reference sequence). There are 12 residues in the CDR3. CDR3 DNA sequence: TGCAGTGCTAGCACTAGCTTAGATACGCAGTATTTT. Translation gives CSASTSLDTQYF.

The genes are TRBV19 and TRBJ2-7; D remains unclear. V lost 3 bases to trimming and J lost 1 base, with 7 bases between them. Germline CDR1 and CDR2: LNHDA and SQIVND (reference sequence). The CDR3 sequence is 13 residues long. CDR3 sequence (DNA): TGTGCCAGTAGTATCTACCATTCCTACGAGCAGTACTTC. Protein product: CASSIYHSYEQYF.

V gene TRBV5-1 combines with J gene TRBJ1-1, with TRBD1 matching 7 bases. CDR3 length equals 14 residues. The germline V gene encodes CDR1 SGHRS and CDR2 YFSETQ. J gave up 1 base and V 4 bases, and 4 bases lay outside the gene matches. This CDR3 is CASSDQGGNTEAFF. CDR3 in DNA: TGCGCCAGCAGCGACCAGGGGGGGAACACTGAAGCTTTCTTT.